This T cell receptor beta chain stems from a study of long-term antiretroviral therapy in people with HIV. The authors ran the immunoSEQ assay, v3.0, at survey level. Some clones are missing from TCRdb's copy, which holds only in-frame ones; the method was immunoSEQ multiplex PCR. There are tens of thousands of clones in the sample; around four fifths occur only once, and roughly a tenth lies in the top ten. Study findings and constraints: Whereas controls had wider CDR3 length ranges, HIV repertoires had narrower ones. Blood collection from the mid-2000s to the late 2010s possibly occurred under older ART regimens. Regardless of time point, clones expanded before ART dominated the repertoire.

Turning to this clone: Its matching antigen is unknown.

No donor had fewer than one pre-ART PBMC sample or fewer than two post-ART PBMC samples. V was trimmed by 3 bases and J by 0 bases, leaving 9 bases between them. The CDR3 totals 15 residues. Looked up from germline, CDR1 is LNHDA and CDR2 is SQIVND (reference sequence). This sequence was found in a man between 18 and 35 years old with HIV. The sequencing here drew on unsorted PBMCs, taken 0.8 years before starting antiretroviral therapy. J is TRBJ2-1 and V is TRBV19; perhaps D is TRBD1 or TRBD2 (5 bases each). Here the CDR3 reads CASSIGTVSYNEQFF. CDR3 coding DNA: TGTGCCAGTAGTATTGGGACGGTCTCCTACAATGAGCAGTTCTTC.